This T cell receptor beta chain originates from a study of shared clonotypes between healthy human individuals (dated by TCRdb to the early 2020s). With regard to the full study: The cohort included three men and a couple of women between 18 and 49 years of age. For each donor, three plates each were used for CD4 naive and CD4 memory, two plates were used for CD8 naive, and one plate was used for CD8 memory. Blood TCR repertoires of five healthy adults were deeply sequenced to estimate repertoire size and the extent of clonotype sharing between individuals. To increase sequencing depth and limit assay-specific biases, different laboratories used diverse techniques to prepare libraries and sequence TCR repertoires. Between about 0.94 and 10 billion PBMCs per donor were obtained by leukapheresis.

TCR CDR3 regions were amplified from genomic DNA by multiplex PCR using the deep immunoSEQ assay. Extracted genomic DNA from each cell subset was distributed evenly across all wells of several immunoSEQ 96-well plates, and each plate was treated as a replicate. Each replicate PCR for sorted subsets received about 180 ng genomic DNA, equal to tens of thousands of T cell genomes. Purified libraries were measured with a Qubit 3.0 fluorometer, size-checked on a Bioanalyzer 2100, and measured again with the KAPA Library Quantification kit. A separate single-read 150-cycle Illumina NextSeq 550 flow cell was used to sequence each immunoSEQ 96-well plate. The original methods were these. Because the immunoSEQ output included only junctional sequences and no quality scores, the filtering could not be the same as the filtering used for full-length reads. To assign V/J genes and CDR3, sequences were annotated against IMGT germline references using PyIR, a Python wrapper for IgBLAST v1.9. Reads were filtered out if the reads had weak V/J assignments (E-value above 1e-6), no CDR3, stop codons, out-of-frame junctions, or ambiguous translated residues. V3J clonotypes were defined as sequences sharing the same inferred V gene, J gene, and CDR3 amino acid sequence. Percentage overlap between repertoires was calculated by dividing the number of shared unique clonotypes by the size of the smaller repertoire. Richness of each repertoire was evaluated using RTK rarefaction, the Chao1 estimator, and Recon v2.1 estimates of unobserved clonotypes. OLGA was used to compute generation probabilities for all TCRbeta clonotypes that the gDNA method yielded from several donors. TCRdb mirrors the immuneACCESS table, restricted to in-frame sequences. Some clones are absent from its copies; in checked studies, under half trace to an unresolved V gene, and the reason for the others is unknown. V and J calls and clone size are given by that table; D and trimming were obtained from the DNA. This sample holds 2 million to 2.5 million clones; 85% to 95% were observed only once. The top ten clones comprise about 0.41% of the sample.

For this clone: Its antigen specificity is not known. The input lacks base qualities; no much larger clone sits a single base away.

Donors were healthy HIV-negative adults with no recently reported acute infections or vaccinations. Only Caucasian adults living in Nashville, Tennessee, USA were represented among the donors. CD4+ T cells were enriched by magnetic negative selection; naive cells were then positively selected on CD45RA, and the negative fraction formed the memory subset. Blood was obtained by leukapheresis, after which PBMCs were separated by Ficoll-Histopaque density gradient centrifugation and cryopreserved in liquid nitrogen vapor phase. Analytical flow cytometry was used to check the purity and quantity of every magnetically sorted T cell population. From each sorted fraction, genomic DNA was isolated and quantified by UV absorbance on a Nanodrop 2000c. What the research found in general, with its limitations: Pairwise subsampling led to the expectation that sequencing depth would affect the degree of clonotype sharing among donors. Compared with non-shared clonotypes, the clonotypes found in all four sorted-subset donors had higher generation probabilities. Sharing across a few donors was observed for approximately 5% of naive CD4, under 4% of naive CD8, 2.3% of memory CD4, and about 0.39% of memory CD8 clonotypes. Estimated clonotype richness was generally larger for naive than for memory subsets. Sampling was restricted to blood, and TCR repertoires in tissue are likely to differ from TCR repertoires in blood. Even with the large sequencing depth, rarefaction of the sorted-subset datasets indicated that sequencing was incomplete. The genetic and exposure-history diversity represented was limited by the small number of donors.

Source material: naive CD4+ T cells from PBMCs. The cell subset or site label, as the study defines it: CD45RA+ positively selected. The receptor's source is a man between 18 and 35 years old in good health. Some clones in this sample may be carry-over from other donors' samples.

The DNA reads as follows: TGTGCCAGCAGCGCCCGACCCACTAATACGCAGTATTTT. It translates as CASSARPTNTQYF. The chain is made from TRBV11-2 and TRBJ2-3; the D gene lacks a confident call. The cysteine opens and the phenylalanine closes a CDR3 of 13 amino acids. The kept DNA is CDR3 alone, 39 bases in frame from the first base. Via the germline V gene, CDR1 is SGHAT and CDR2 FQNNGV. Trimming costs V 5 bases and J 7 bases, and their ends lie 13 bases apart.